A single T cell receptor (beta chain) is shown here with its context. Its antigen is undetermined. This sample was included in a study of shared clonotypes between healthy human individuals. The study's findings and limits: Between a few donors, naive CD4 clonotypes were shared at a level of around 4.9%. Clonotype sharing among donors likely depends on sequencing depth.

Sorted-subset replicate PCRs used 150 to 200 ng of genomic DNA. This amount corresponded to 30,000 to 35,000 T cell genomes. The repertoire was sequenced with immunoSEQ multiplex PCR; TCRdb's copy has only in-frame clones and lacks some. Of some 650,000 clones in the sample, around 97% are singletons; the top ten hold approximately 0.057%. Every donor, a Caucasian adult, lived in Nashville, Tennessee. Germline CDR1 and CDR2: MDHEN and SYDVKM. V was clipped by 4 bases and J by 2 bases, with 9 bases between them. CDR3 size: 14 residues. This clonotype was obtained from a woman aged 25-40 years in good health. Sequencing was performed on naive CD4+ T cells sorted from blood. As to subset: CD45RA+ positively selected. The V and J genes are TRBV28 and TRBJ2-4, with a weak D call TRBD1 (5 bases). The CDR3: CASSYQGTKNIQYF. Written as DNA, the CDR3 is TGTGCCAGCAGTTACCAGGGAACCAAAAACATTCAGTACTTC.